This T cell receptor (beta chain) was documented in a study of T cell repertoires in cytomegalovirus infection. Study-wide context: It was recently identified HLA-C-restricted and well-studied HLA-B-restricted CMV epitopes that the study used. Indications came from public TCR beta signatures; they pointed to CMV infection and to a matching HLA type. Overall study findings and caveats: Cumulative public TCR beta family frequency identified carriers of CMV plus the relevant HLA.

Using its own MiXCR run on the reads, TCRdb lists one record per CDR3 protein. The sample holds more than 110,000 distinct CDR3 sequences; approximately 30% are singletons and the top ten take roughly half. In regard to this clonotype: As yet, its antigen is unknown.

This CDR3 is 14 amino acids long. V lost 2 bases and J lost 9; bases outside the gene matches: 7. The germline V gene encodes CDR1 MGHRA and CDR2 YSYEKL. This TCR came from a human donor in good health (CMV status not recorded). Some clones in this sample may be carry-over from other donors' samples. This specimen consisted of CD8+ T cells from cultured PBMCs, obtained from culture after CMV antigen stimulation. The V gene is TRBV4-1, the J gene TRBJ2-1, with 7 bases aligning to TRBD2. The chain's CDR3 is CASSQLPASGEQFF. The CDR3 DNA reads as TGCGCCAGCAGCCAACTTCCCGCTAGCGGTGAGCAGTTCTTC.